The sample holds many counts of the clone carrying this TCR beta chain. TCRdb passed the 5' RACE reads through MiXCR, listing each CDR3 protein once. This sample has approximately 90,000 distinct CDR3 sequences; roughly 8.7% occur once, and the top ten carry around 7%. These data are taken from a study of spatial heterogeneity in lung cancer. The CDR3 is made up of 14 amino acids. V was pared by 2 bases and J by 4 bases, with 7 bases of the junction left unmatched. Germline V CDR1 and CDR2: SQVTM, ANQGSEA. Indicated time point: sample taken at primary tumor resection. Sequencing covered unsorted whole RNA taken from tumor, nontumor lung or frozen PBMC.

V and J are TRBV29-1 and TRBJ2-5; 7 bases match TRBD1. The sequence was collected from a male donor with early-stage non-small cell lung cancer. Source: PBMCs, taken at surgery. The DNA for the CDR3 is TGCAGCGTTGAACCCGACAGGGCGGCAGAGACCCAGTACTTC. It codes for CSVEPDRAAETQYF.